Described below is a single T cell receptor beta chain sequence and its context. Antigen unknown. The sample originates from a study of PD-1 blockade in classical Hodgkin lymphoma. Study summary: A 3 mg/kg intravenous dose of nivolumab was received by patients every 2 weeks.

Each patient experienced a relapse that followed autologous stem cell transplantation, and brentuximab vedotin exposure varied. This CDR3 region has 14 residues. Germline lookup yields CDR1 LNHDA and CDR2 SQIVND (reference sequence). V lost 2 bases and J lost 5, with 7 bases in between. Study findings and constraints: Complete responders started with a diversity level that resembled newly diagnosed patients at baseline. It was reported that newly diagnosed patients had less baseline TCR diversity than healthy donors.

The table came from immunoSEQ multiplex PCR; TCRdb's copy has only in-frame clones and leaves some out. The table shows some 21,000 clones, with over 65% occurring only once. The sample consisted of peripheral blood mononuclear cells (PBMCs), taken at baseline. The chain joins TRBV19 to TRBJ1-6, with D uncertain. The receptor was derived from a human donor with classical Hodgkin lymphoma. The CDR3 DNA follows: TGTGCCAGTAGTATATACAAGGATAATTCACCCCTCCACTTT. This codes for CASSIYKDNSPLHF. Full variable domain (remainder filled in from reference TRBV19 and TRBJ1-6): DGGITQSPKYLFRKEGQNVTLSCEQNLNHDAMYWYRQDPGQGLRLIYYSQIVNDFQKGDIAEGYSVSREKKESFPLTVTSAQKNPTAFYLCASSIYKDNSPLHFGNGTRLTVT.